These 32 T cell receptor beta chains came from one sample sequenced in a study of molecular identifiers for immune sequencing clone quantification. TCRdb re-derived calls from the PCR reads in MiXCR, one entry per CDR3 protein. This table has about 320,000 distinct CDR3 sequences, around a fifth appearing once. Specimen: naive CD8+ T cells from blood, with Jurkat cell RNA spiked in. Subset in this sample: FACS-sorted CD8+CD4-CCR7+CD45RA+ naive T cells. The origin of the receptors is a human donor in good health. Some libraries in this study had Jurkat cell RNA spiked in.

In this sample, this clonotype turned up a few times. The CDR3 reads CASSYSPQAYEQYF. The CDR3 DNA reads TGTGCCAGCAGTTACTCGCCCCAAGCCTACGAGCAGTACTTC. The chain combines TRBV6-5 with TRBJ2-7, with unresolved D. The germline gives CDR1 MNHEY, CDR2 SVGAGI. The ends were cut back, 0 bases at V and 2 bases at J, with 8 bases in the middle. The CDR3 loop spans 14 amino acids.

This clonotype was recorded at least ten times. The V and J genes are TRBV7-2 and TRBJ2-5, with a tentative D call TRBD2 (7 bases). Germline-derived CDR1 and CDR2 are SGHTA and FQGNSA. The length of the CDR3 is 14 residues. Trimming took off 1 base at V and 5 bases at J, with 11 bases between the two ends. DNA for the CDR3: TGTGCCAGCAGCTTAGTGGGGGGGCAGGAGACCCAGTACTTC. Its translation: CASSLVGGQETQYF. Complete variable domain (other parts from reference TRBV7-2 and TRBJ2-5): GAGVSQSPSNKVTEKGKDVELRCDPISGHTALYWYRQSLGQGLEFLIYFQGNSAPDKSGLPSDRFSAERTGGSVSTLTIQRTQQEDSAVYLCASSLVGGQETQYFGPGTRLLVL.

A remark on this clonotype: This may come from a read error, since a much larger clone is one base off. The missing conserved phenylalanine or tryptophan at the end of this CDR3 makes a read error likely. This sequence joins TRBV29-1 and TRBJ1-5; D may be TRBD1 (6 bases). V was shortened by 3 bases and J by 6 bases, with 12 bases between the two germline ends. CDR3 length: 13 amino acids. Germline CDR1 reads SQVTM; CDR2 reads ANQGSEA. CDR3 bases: TGCAGCGTTGACGGGGGGGCTGGTCAGCCCCAGCATCTT. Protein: CSVDGGAGQPQHL.

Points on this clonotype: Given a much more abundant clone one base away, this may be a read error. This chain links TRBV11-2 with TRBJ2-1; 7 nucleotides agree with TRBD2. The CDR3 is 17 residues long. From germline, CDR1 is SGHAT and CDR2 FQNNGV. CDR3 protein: CASSLGVTSGAYNEQLF. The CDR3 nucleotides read TGTGCCAGCAGCTTAGGGGTAACGAGCGGGGCCTACAATGAGCAGCTCTTC. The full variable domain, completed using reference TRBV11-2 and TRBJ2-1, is EAGVAQSPRYKIIEKRQSVAFWCNPISGHATLYWYQQILGQGPKLLIQFQNNGVVDDSQLPKDRFSAERLKGVDSTLKIQPAKLEDSAVYLCASSLGVTSGAYNEQLFGPGTRLTVL.

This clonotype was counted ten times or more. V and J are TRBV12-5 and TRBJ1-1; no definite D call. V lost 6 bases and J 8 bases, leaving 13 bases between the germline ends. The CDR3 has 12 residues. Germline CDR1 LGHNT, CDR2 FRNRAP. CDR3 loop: CASGPDLGEAFF. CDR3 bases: TGTGCTAGTGGCCCGGACCTTGGGGAAGCTTTCTTT.

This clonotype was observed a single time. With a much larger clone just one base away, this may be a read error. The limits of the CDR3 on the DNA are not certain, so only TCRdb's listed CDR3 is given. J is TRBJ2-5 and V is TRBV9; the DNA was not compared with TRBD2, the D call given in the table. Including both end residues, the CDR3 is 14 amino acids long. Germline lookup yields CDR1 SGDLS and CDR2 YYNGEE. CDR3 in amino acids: CASSVGGGSETQHF.

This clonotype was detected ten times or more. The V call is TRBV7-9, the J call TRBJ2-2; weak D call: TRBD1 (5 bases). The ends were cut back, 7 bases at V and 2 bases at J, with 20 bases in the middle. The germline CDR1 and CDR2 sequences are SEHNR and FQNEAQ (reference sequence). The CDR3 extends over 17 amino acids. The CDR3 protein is CASTTTELGSNTGELFF. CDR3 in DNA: TGTGCCAGCACCACGACAGAACTGGGATCTAACACCGGGGAGCTGTTTTTT.

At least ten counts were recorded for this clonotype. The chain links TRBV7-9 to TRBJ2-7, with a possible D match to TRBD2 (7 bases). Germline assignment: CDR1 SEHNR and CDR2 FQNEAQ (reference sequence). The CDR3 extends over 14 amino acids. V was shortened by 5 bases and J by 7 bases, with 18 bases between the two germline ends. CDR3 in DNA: TGTGCCAGCAGCAACCAAAGGACAGCGGGGGAGCAGTACTTC. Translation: CASSNQRTAGEQYF.

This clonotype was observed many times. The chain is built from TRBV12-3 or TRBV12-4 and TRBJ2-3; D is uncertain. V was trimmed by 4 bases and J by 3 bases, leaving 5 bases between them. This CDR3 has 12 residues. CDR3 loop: CASSSATDTQYF. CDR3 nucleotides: TGTGCCAGCAGTTCCGCGACAGATACGCAGTATTTT.

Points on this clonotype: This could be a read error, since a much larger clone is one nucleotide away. The CDR3 nucleotides are TGTGCCTGGAGTTCAACGGTTACCGGGGAGCTGTTTTTT. Protein product: CAWSSTVTGELFF. The gene calls are TRBV30 and TRBJ2-2; D call uncertain. The germline V gene has CDR1 GTSNPN and CDR2 SVGIG (reference sequence). The CDR3 is made up of 13 amino acids. Deletions cut 2 bases from V and 5 bases from J, with 9 bases between.

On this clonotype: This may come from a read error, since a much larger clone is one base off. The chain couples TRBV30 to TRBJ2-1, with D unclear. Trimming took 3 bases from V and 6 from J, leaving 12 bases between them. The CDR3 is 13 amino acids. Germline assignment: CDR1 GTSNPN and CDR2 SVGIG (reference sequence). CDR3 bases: TGTGCCTGGAGCGCTAGTACTGGCAATGAGCAGTTCTTC. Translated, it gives CAWSASTGNEQFF.

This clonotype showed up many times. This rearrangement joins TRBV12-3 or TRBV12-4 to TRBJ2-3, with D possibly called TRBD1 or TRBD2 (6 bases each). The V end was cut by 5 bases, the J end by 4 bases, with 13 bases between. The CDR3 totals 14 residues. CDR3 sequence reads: CASSRAEGADTQYF. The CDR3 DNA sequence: TGTGCCAGCAGTCGGGCGGAGGGGGCAGATACGCAGTATTTT.

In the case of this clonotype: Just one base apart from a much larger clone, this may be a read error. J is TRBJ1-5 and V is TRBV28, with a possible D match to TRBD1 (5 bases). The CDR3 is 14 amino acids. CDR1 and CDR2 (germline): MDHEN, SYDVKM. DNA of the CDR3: TGTGCCACCGAGTATCGGGGCGGAAGTCAGCCCCGGCATTTT. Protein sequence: CATEYRGGSQPRHF.

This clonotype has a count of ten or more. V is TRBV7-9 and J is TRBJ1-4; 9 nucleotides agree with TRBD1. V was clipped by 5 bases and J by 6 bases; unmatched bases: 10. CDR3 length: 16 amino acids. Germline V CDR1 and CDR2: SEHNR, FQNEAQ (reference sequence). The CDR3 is CASSPEQGAPDEKLFF. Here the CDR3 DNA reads TGTGCCAGCAGCCCAGAACAGGGGGCTCCCGATGAAAAACTGTTTTTT.

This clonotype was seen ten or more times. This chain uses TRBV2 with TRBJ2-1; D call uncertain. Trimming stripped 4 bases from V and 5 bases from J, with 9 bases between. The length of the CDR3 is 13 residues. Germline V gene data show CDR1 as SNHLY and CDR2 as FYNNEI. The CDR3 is CASSVGLHNEQFF. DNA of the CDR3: TGTGCCAGCAGTGTGGGGTTGCACAATGAGCAGTTCTTC.

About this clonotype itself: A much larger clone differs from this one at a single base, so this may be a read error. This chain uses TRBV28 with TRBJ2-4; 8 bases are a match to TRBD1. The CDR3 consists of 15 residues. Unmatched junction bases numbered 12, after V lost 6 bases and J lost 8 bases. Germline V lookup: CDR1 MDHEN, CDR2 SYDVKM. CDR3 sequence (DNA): TGTGCCAGCAGCCAGAACAGGGGGGCAGGCGACATTCAGTACTTC. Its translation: CASSQNRGAGDIQYF.

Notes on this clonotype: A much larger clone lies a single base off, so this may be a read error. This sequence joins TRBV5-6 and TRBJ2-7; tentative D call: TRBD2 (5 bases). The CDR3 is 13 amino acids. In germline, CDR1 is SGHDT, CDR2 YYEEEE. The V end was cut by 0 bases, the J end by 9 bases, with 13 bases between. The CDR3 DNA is TGTGCCAGCAGCTTGGCCGGAGGTAACGGGCAGTACTTC. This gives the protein CASSLAGGNGQYF.

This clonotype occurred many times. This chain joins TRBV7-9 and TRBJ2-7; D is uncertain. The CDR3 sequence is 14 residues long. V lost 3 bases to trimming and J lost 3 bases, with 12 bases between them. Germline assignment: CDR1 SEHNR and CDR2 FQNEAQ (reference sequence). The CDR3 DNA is TGTGCCAGCAGCTTTGAGGACCGGAACTACGAGCAGTACTTC. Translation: CASSFEDRNYEQYF.

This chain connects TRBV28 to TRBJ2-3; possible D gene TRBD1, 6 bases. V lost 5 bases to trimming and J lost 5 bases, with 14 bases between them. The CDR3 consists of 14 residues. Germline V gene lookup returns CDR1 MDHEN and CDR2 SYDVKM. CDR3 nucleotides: TGTGCCAGCAGTCCCGACAGGCTCGGAGATACGCAGTATTTT. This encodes CASSPDRLGDTQYF.

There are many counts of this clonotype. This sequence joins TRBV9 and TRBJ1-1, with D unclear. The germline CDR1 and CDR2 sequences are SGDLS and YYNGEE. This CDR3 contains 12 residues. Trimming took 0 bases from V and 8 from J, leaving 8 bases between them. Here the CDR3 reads CASSVGSGEAFF. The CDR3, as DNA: TGTGCCAGCAGCGTAGGTTCAGGAGAAGCTTTCTTT.

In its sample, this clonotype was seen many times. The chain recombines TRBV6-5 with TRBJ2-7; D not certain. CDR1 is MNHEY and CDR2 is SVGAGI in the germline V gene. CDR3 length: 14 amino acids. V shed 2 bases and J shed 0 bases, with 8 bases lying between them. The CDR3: CASSYEANSYEQYF. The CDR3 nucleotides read TGTGCCAGCAGTTACGAGGCCAACTCCTACGAGCAGTACTTC.

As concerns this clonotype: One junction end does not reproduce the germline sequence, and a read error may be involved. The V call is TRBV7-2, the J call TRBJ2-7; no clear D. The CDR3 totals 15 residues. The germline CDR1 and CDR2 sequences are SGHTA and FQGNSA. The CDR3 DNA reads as TGTGCCAGCGGCTTAGATCCGACACCCACCTGGGAGCAGTACTTC. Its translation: CASGLDPTPTWEQYF.

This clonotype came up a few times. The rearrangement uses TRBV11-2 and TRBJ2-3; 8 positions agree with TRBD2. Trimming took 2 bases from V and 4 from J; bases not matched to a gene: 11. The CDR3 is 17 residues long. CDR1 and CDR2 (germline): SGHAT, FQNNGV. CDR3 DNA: TGTGCCAGCAGCTTAACGGGACTAGTGGGACTACCAGATACGCAGTATTTT. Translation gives CASSLTGLVGLPDTQYF.

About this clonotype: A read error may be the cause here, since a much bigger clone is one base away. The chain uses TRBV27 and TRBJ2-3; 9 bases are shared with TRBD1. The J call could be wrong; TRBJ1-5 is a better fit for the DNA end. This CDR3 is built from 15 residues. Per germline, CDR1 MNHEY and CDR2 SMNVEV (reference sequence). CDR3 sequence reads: CASSFLGQGTDTQHF. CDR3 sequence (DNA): TGTGCCAGCAGTTTCTTGGGACAGGGCACAGATACGCAGCATTTT.

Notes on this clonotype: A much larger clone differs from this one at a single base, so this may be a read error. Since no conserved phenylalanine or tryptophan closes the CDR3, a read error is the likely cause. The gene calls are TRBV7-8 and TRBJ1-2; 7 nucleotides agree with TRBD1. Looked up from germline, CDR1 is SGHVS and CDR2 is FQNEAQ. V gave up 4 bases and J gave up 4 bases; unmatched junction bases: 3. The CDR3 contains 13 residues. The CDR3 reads CASSSGTAYGYTL. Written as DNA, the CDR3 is TGTGCCAGCAGCTCCGGGACAGCCTATGGCTACACCCTC.

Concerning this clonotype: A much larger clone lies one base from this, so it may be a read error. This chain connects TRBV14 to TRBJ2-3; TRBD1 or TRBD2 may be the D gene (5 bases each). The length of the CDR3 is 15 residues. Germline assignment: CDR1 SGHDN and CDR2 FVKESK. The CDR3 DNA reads TGTGCCAGCAGCCCGGGGCACGGGTACACAGATACGCAGTTTTTT. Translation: CASSPGHGYTDTQFF.

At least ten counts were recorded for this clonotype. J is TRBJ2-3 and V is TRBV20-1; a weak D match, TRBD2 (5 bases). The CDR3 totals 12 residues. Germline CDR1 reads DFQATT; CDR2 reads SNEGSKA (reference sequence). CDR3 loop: CRATRLGDTQYF. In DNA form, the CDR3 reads TGCAGGGCCACTAGGCTTGGAGATACGCAGTATTTT.

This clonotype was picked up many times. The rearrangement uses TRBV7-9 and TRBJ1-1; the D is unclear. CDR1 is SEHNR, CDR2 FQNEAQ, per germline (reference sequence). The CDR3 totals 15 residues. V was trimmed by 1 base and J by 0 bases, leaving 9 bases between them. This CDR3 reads CASSLGPTLNTEAFF. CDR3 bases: TGTGCCAGCAGCTTAGGGCCGACCTTGAACACTGAAGCTTTCTTT.

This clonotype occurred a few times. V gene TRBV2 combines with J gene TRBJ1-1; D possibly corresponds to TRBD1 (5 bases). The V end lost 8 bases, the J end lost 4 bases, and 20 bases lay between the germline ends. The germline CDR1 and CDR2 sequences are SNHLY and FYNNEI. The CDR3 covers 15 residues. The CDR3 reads CASAGGGGWVTEAFF. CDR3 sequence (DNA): TGTGCCAGCGCCGGCGGGGGGGGGTGGGTCACTGAAGCTTTCTTT.

CDR3 residues: CASWGLALGEQYF. The CDR3 bases are TGTGCCAGCTGGGGGCTCGCCCTTGGGGAGCAGTACTTC. The rearrangement links TRBV2 to TRBJ2-7; D is possibly TRBD1 (6 bases). Germline V gene sequence: CDR1 SNHLY, CDR2 FYNNEI. The CDR3 consists of 13 residues. V gave up 8 bases and J gave up 7 bases, with 18 bases separating them.

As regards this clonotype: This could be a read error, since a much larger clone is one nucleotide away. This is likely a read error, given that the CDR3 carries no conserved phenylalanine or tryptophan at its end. The CDR3 nucleotides read TGTGCCGTCAGCGAGGGTACAGGACCCTCCTACGAGCAGTACCTC. Residues: CAVSEGTGPSYEQYL. The rearrangement joins TRBV7-2 to TRBJ2-7; tentatively, D is TRBD1 or TRBD2 (5 bases each). V was shortened by 11 bases and J by 0 bases, with 20 bases between the two germline ends. This CDR3 has 15 amino acids. Germline-derived CDR1 and CDR2 are SGHTA and FQGNSA.

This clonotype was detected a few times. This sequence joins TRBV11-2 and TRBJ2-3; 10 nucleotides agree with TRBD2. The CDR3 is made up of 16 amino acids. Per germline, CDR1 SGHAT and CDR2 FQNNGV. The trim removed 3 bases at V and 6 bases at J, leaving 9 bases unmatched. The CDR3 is CASSFNSGGPRDTQYF. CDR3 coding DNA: TGTGCCAGCAGCTTTAATAGCGGGGGGCCTCGGGATACGCAGTATTTT. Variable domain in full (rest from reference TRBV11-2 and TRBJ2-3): EAGVAQSPRYKIIEKRQSVAFWCNPISGHATLYWYQQILGQGPKLLIQFQNNGVVDDSQLPKDRFSAERLKGVDSTLKIQPAKLEDSAVYLCASSFNSGGPRDTQYFGPGTRLTVL.